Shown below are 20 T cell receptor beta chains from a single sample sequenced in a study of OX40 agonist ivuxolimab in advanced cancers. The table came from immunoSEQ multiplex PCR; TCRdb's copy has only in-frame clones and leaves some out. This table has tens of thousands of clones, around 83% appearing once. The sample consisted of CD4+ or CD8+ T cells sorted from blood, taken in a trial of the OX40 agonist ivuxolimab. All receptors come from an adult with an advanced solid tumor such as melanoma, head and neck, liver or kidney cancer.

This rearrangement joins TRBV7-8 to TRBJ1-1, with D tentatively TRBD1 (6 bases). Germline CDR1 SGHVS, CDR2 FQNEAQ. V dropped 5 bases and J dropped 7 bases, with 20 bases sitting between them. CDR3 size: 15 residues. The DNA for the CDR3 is TGTGCCAGCAGCCTTAGGAGTGGGGGCAAGCTTGAAGCTTTCTTT. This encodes CASSLRSGGKLEAFF. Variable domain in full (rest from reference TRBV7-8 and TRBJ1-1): GAGVSQSPRYKVAKRGQDVALRCDPISGHVSLFWYQQALGQGPEFLTYFQNEAQLDKSGLPSDRFFAERPEGSVSTLKIQRTQQEDSAVYLCASSLRSGGKLEAFFGQGTRLTVV.

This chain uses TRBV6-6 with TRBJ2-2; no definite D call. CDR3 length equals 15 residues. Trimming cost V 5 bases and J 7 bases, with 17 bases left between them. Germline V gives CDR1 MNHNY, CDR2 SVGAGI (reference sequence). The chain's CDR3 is CASSPDLTAFGELFF. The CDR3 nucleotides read TGTGCCAGCAGTCCGGATCTCACCGCGTTCGGGGAGCTGTTTTTT.

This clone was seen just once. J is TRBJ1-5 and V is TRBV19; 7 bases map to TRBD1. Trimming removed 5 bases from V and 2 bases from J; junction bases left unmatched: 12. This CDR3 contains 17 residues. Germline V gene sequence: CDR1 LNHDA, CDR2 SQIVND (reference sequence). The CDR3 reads CASSPDSATGGNQPQHF. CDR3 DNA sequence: TGTGCCAGTAGTCCGGACAGCGCCACAGGGGGCAATCAGCCCCAGCATTTT.

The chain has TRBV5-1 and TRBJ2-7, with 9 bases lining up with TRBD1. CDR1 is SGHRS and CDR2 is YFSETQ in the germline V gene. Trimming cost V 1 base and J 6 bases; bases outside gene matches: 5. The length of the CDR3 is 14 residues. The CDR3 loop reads CASSLTGGFAEQYF. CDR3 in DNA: TGCGCCAGCAGCTTGACAGGGGGCTTCGCCGAGCAGTACTTC.

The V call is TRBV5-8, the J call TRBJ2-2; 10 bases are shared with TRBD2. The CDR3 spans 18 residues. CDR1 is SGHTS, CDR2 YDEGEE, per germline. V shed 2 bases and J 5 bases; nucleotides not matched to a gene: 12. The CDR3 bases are TGTGCCAGCAGCTTAGGGGGAGCCTCGGGACTAGCGACCGGGGAGCTGTTTTTT. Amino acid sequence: CASSLGGASGLATGELFF.

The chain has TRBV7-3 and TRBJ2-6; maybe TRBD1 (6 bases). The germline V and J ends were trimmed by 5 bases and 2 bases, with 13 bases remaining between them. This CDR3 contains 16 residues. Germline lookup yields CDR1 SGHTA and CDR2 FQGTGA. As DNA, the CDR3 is TGTGCCAGCAGCCCAGGGGAAGTGCCTGGGGCCAACGTCCTGACTTTC. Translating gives CASSPGEVPGANVLTF.

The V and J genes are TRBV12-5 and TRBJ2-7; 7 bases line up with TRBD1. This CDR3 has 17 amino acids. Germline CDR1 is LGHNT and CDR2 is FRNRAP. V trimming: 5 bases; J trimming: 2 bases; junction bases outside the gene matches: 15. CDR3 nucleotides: TGTGCTAGTGGTCTAATTGCCCTCTCCGGGACAGCCTACGAGCAGTACTTC. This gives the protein CASGLIALSGTAYEQYF.

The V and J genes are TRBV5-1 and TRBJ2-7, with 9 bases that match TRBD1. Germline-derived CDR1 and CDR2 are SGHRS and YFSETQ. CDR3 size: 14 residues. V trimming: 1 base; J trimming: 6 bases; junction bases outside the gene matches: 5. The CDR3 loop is CASSLLQGASEQYF. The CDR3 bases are TGCGCCAGCAGCTTGCTACAGGGGGCGTCCGAGCAGTACTTC.

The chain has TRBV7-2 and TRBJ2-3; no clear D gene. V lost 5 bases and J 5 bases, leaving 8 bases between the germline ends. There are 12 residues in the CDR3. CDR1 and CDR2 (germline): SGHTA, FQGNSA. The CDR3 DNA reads TGTGCCAGCAGCCCCATGGGAGATACGCAGTATTTT. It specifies CASSPMGDTQYF.

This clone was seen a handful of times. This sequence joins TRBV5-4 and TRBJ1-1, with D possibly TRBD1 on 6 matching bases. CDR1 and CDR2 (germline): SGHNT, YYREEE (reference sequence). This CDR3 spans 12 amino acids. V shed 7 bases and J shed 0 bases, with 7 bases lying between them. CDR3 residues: CASRGLNTEAFF. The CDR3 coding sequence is TGTGCCAGCCGGGGGCTGAACACTGAAGCTTTCTTT.

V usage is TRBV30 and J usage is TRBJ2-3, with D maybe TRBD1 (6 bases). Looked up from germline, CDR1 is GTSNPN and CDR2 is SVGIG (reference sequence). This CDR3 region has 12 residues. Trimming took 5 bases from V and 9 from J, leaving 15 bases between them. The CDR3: CAWALGQRTQYF. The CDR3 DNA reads TGTGCCTGGGCCCTCGGACAGAGAACGCAGTATTTT.

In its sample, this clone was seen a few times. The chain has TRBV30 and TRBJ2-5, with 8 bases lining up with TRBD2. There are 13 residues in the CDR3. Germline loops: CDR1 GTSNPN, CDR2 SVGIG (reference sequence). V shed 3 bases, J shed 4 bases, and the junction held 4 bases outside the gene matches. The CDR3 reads CAWSGRALETQYF. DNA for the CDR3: TGTGCCTGGAGCGGGAGGGCCCTAGAGACCCAGTACTTC. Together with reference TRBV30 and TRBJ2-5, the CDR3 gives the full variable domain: SQTIHQWPATLVQPVGSPLSLECTVEGTSNPNLYWYRQAAGRGLQLLFYSVGIGQISSEVPQNLSASRPQDRQFILSSKKLLLSDSGFYLCAWSGRALETQYFGPGTRLLVL.

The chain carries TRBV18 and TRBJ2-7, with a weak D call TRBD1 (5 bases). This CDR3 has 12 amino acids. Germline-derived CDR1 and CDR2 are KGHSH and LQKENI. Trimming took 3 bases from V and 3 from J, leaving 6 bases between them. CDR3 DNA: TGTGCCAGCTCACCTGACAGCTACGAGCAGTACTTC. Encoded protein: CASSPDSYEQYF.

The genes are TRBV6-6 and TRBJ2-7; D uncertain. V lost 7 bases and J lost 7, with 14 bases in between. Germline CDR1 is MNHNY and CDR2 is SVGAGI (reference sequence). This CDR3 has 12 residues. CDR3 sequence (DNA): TGTGCCAGCACCGGGCCCCTCGGTGAGCAGTACTTC. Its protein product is CASTGPLGEQYF.

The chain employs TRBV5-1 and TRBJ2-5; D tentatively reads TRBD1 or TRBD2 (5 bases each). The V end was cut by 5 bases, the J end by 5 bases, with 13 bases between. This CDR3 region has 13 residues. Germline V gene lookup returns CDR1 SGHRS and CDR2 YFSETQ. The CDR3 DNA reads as TGCGCCAGCAGTGAGAGGGGCCGCGAGACCCAGTACTTC. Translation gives CASSERGRETQYF.

The CDR3 DNA follows: TGTGCCAGCACTTCGGGGGCAGTCTGGCCCTACGAGCAGTACTTC. It encodes CASTSGAVWPYEQYF. The chain combines TRBV28 with TRBJ2-7; the D call may be TRBD1 or TRBD2 (6 bases each). CDR1 and CDR2 from the germline V gene are MDHEN and SYDVKM. V was pared by 7 bases and J by 2 bases, with 18 bases between. CDR3 length equals 15 residues.

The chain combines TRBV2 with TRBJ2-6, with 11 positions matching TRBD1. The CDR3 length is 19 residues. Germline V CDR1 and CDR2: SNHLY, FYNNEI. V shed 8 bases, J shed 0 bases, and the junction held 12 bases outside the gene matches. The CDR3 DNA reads TGTGCCAGCCGAGAACGCTGGACAGGGGGCAACTCTGGGGCCAACGTCCTGACTTTC. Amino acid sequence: CASRERWTGGNSGANVLTF.

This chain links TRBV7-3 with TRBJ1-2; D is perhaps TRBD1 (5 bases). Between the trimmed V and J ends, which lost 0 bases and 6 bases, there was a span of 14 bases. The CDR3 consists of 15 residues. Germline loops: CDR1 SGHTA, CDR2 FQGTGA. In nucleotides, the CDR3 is TGTGCCAGCAGCTTAACTGGGCAGGGTGAGGATGGCTACACCTTC. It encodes CASSLTGQGEDGYTF.

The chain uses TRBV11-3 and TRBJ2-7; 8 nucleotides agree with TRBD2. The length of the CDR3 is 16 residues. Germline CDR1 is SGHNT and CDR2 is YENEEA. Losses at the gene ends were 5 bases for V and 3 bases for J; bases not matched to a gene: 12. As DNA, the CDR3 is TGTGCCAGCAGCCCTGGCCGGGAAGCGGGGGACTACGAGCAGTACTTC. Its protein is CASSPGREAGDYEQYF.

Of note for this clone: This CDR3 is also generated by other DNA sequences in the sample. CDR3 bases: TGTGCCAGCAGCTTAGGGGGCGGGGACACTGAAGCTTTCTTT. The encoded protein is CASSLGGGDTEAFF. The chain is built from TRBV7-9 and TRBJ1-1; a possible D gene is TRBD1 (5 bases). V dropped 1 base and J dropped 3 bases, with 9 bases sitting between them. The CDR3 loop spans 14 amino acids. CDR1 is SEHNR and CDR2 is FQNEAQ in the germline V gene (reference sequence). The entire variable domain, with the rest obtained from reference TRBV7-9 and TRBJ1-1, is as follows: DTGVSQNPRHKITKRGQNVTFRCDPISEHNRLYWYRQTLGQGPEFLTYFQNEAQLEKSRLLSDRFSAERPKGSFSTLEIQRTEQGDSAMYLCASSLGGGDTEAFFGQGTRLTVV.